The clone carrying this T cell receptor (beta chain) was detected many times. Its antigen is not known. This sample is drawn from a study of T cell clonality in common variable immunodeficiency. Study-level results: Compared with controls, CVID subjects had fewer shared TCRbeta clones. CVID subjects showed higher TCRbeta clonality than healthy controls. In common variable immunodeficiency, TCR beta chains reportedly carried fewer deletions and N-nucleotide insertions.

Donors gave roughly 4.5 to 8.5 ml heparinized peripheral whole blood. Profiled with immunoSEQ multiplex PCR; TCRdb holds only in-frame clones, not every one. The sample shows some 54,000 clones, none of them appearing just once. The specimen sequenced was peripheral blood mononuclear cells. This receptor was identified in a person aged 18-70 years in good health.

The sequenced part of the CDR3 DNA is TGCGCCAGCGGCCGGGAAGGGGACCAAGAGACC. Protein product: CASGREGDQET. The whole CDR3 is CASGREGDQETQYF. The V and J genes are TRBV5-1 and TRBJ2-5; D tentatively fits TRBD1 or TRBD2 (5 bases each). The read terminates 3 residues before the CDR3 end, so the remaining end is supplied by the germline J gene. Germline assignment: CDR1 SGHRS and CDR2 YFSETQ. The CDR3 extends over 14 amino acids. Between the trimmed V and J ends, which lost 7 bases and 0 bases, there was a span of 13 bases. Drawing the rest from reference TRBV5-1 and TRBJ2-5, the complete variable domain is KAGVTQTPRYLIKTRGQQVTLSCSPISGHRSVSWYQQTPGQGLQFLFEYFSETQRNKGNFPGRFSGRQFSNSRSEMNVSTLELGDSALYLCASGREGDQETQYFGPGTRLLVL.